This TCR beta chain was sequenced in a study of OX40 agonist ivuxolimab in advanced cancers. Assay used: immunoSEQ multiplex PCR; TCRdb lists only in-frame clones, some missing. This sample has 50,000 to 70,000 clones, with around 91% found just once. This TCR was sampled from an adult with an advanced solid tumor such as melanoma, head and neck, liver or kidney cancer. Specimen: CD4+ or CD8+ T cells sorted from blood, collected in a trial of the OX40 agonist ivuxolimab.

This CDR3 reads CASSIGLAPQPQHF. DNA for the CDR3: TGTGCCAGTAGTATAGGTTTGGCACCTCAGCCCCAGCATTTT. The V gene is TRBV19, the J gene TRBJ1-5; D gene unclear. V lost 1 base, J lost 6 bases, and 10 bases lay in between. Germline V gives CDR1 LNHDA, CDR2 SQIVND (reference sequence). CDR3 size: 14 residues.